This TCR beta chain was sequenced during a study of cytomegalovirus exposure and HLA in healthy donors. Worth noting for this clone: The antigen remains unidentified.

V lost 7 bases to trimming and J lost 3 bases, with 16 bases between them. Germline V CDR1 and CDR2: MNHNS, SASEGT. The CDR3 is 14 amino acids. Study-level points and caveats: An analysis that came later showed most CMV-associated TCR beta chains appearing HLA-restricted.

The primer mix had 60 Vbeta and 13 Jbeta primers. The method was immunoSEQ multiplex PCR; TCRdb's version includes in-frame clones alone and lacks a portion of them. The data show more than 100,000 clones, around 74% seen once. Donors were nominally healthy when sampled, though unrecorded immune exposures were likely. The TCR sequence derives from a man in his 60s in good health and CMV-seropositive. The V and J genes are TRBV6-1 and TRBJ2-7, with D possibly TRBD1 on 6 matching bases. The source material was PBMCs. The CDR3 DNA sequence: TGTGCCAGCAATTACAGGGTCCCATACTACGAGCAGTACTTC. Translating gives CASNYRVPYYEQYF.